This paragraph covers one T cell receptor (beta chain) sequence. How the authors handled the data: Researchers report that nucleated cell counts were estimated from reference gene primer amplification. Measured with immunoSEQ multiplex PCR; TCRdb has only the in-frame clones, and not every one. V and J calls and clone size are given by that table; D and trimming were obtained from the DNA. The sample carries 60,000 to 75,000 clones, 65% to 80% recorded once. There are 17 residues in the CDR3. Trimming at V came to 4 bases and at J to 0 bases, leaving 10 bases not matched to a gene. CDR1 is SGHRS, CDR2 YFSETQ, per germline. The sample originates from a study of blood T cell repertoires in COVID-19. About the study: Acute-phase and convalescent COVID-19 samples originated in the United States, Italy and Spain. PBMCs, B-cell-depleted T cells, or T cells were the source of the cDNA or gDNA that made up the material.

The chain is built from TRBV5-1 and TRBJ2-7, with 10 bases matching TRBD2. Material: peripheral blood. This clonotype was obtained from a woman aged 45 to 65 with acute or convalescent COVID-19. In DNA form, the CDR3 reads TGCGCCAGCAGCCGACTAGCGGGTCTTGGGAGCTCCTACGAGCAGTACTTC. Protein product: CASSRLAGLGSSYEQYF.